What follows are 21 T cell receptor beta chains derived from one specimen sequenced in a study of beta chain features in type 1 diabetes. Expressed TCRB transcripts were sequenced because the isolated RNA had all been reverse transcribed beforehand. The data were produced by immunoSEQ multiplex PCR, yet TCRdb's version contains in-frame clones alone and is incomplete. The data contain some 200,000 clones, roughly 10% of them singletons. Material for sequencing was central memory CD4+ T cells from blood. Every receptor here comes from a man aged 18 to 29 in good health.

This clone was counted at least ten times. The chain has TRBV29-1 and TRBJ2-3; TRBD2 aligns across 7 bases. Trimming removed 4 bases from V and 5 bases from J; junction bases left unmatched: 9. From germline, CDR1 is SQVTM and CDR2 ANQGSEA. The CDR3 consists of 14 residues. CDR3 region: CSVGAGVSGDTQYF. The CDR3 nucleotides are TGCAGCGTTGGGGCGGGAGTATCAGGAGATACGCAGTATTTT.

This clone has at least ten counts. The V call is TRBV6-1, the J call TRBJ2-3, with TRBD2 matching 10 bases. Trimming at V came to 8 bases and at J to 2 bases, leaving 4 bases not matched to a gene. Looked up from germline, CDR1 is MNHNS and CDR2 is SASEGT. This CDR3 comprises 14 residues. The CDR3 bases are TGTGCCAGCCAGCTAGCGGGAGACACAGATACGCAGTATTTT. Translation: CASQLAGDTDTQYF.

The chain links TRBV5-1 to TRBJ2-3; D remains ambiguous. The V end lost 0 bases, the J end lost 3 bases, and 8 bases lay between the germline ends. Germline V lookup: CDR1 SGHRS, CDR2 YFSETQ. The CDR3 runs 14 residues. CDR3 bases: TGCGCCAGCAGCTTGGCCGCGACAACAGATACGCAGTATTTT. Encoded protein: CASSLAATTDTQYF.

This clone has a count of ten or more. This CDR3 is also generated by other DNA sequences in the sample. J is TRBJ2-3 and V is TRBV7-3; 9 bases are a match to TRBD2. Germline CDR1 SGHTA, CDR2 FQGTGA. With 5 bases clipped from V and 5 bases from J, the junction kept 2 bases outside the gene matches. The CDR3 covers 13 residues. CDR3 residues: CASSRREGDTQYF. DNA for the CDR3: TGTGCCAGCAGCCGGCGGGAGGGAGATACGCAGTATTTT.

The genes are TRBV2 and TRBJ2-3; D is unresolved. The V and J ends lost 5 bases and 5 bases respectively, with 11 bases between them. The CDR3 is made up of 13 amino acids. In germline, CDR1 is SNHLY, CDR2 FYNNEI. CDR3 sequence reads: CASSNYLGDTQYF. As DNA, the CDR3 is TGTGCCAGCAGTAACTACCTAGGAGATACGCAGTATTTT.

This clone has just a few counts. The CDR3 region has the DNA TGCGCCAGCAGCTTGGGCCAATACATTCAGTACTTC. It translates to CASSLGQYIQYF. The chain employs TRBV5-1 and TRBJ2-4; D call uncertain. The CDR3 totals 12 residues. In germline, CDR1 is SGHRS, CDR2 YFSETQ. Trimming took off 0 bases at V and 8 bases at J, with 6 bases between the two ends.

This clone was recorded a few times. A much larger clone lies a single base off, so this may be a read error. The chain recombines TRBV29-1 with TRBJ2-5, with D hard to call. Trimming took 4 bases from V and 1 from J, leaving 7 bases between them. This CDR3 spans 12 amino acids. Germline-derived CDR1 and CDR2 are SQVTM and ANQGSEA. The CDR3 spells CSVGIGQETQYF. In DNA, the CDR3 is TGCAGCGTTGGAATCGGCCAAGAGACCCAGTACTTC. The whole variable domain, remainder taken from reference TRBV29-1 and TRBJ2-5, is SAVISQKPSRDICQRGTSLTIQCQVDSQVTMMFWYRQQPGQSLTLIATANQGSEATYESGFVIDKFPISRPNLTFSTLTVSNMSPEDSSIYLCSVGIGQETQYFGPGTRLLVL.

This rearrangement joins TRBV7-3 to TRBJ2-1, with D possibly TRBD2 on 5 matching bases. The CDR3 has 11 residues. The ends were cut back, 3 bases at V and 9 bases at J, with 6 bases in the middle. Germline V gene sequence: CDR1 SGHTA, CDR2 FQGTGA. CDR3 amino acids: CASSFGGEQFF. The CDR3 DNA is TGTGCCAGCAGCTTTGGAGGTGAGCAGTTCTTC. Filled out from reference TRBV7-3 and TRBJ2-1, the complete variable domain reads GAGVSQTPSNKVTEKGKYVELRCDPISGHTALYWYRQSLGQGPEFLIYFQGTGAADDSGLPNDRFFAVRPEGSVSTLKIQRTERGDSAVYLCASSFGGEQFFGPGTRLTVL.

The chain couples TRBV4-1 to TRBJ2-1; 8 bases are a match to TRBD2. CDR3 length: 16 amino acids. Germline V CDR1 and CDR2: MGHRA, YSYEKL. V lost 2 bases and J lost 6; bases outside the gene matches: 9. In nucleotides, the CDR3 is TGCGCCAGCAGCCAACATGGGGGACTAGTTGGCAATGAGCAGTTCTTC. Protein product: CASSQHGGLVGNEQFF.

The chain uses TRBV4-1 and TRBJ2-1; TRBD1 aligns across 7 bases. Germline CDR1 and CDR2: MGHRA and YSYEKL. Unmatched junction bases numbered 7, after V lost 4 bases and J lost 1 base. CDR3 length: 16 residues. The CDR3 DNA reads as TGCGCCAGCAGCCGAGACCCGGGACAGTCCTACAATGAGCAGTTCTTC. This gives the protein CASSRDPGQSYNEQFF.

This clone was seen repeatedly, ten times or more. J is TRBJ2-1 and V is TRBV30, with 14 bases lining up with TRBD2. The CDR3 is 15 residues long. CDR1 and CDR2 from the germline V gene are GTSNPN and SVGIG (reference sequence). The V segment lost 5 bases and the J segment 10 bases; nucleotides outside the gene matches: 10. CDR3 region: CAWFTTSGRGWEQFF. The CDR3 DNA reads TGTGCCTGGTTTACGACTAGCGGGAGGGGCTGGGAGCAGTTCTTC.

The V call is TRBV11-2, the J call TRBJ2-7, with 9 bases that match TRBD2. The V and J ends lost 4 bases and 1 base, in that order; junction bases with no gene match: 5. The CDR3 runs 15 residues. Germline V lookup: CDR1 SGHAT, CDR2 FQNNGV. CDR3 region: CASSYRTSESYEQYF. CDR3 bases: TGTGCCAGCAGCTATAGGACTAGCGAATCCTACGAGCAGTACTTC.

This clone came up a few times. This chain uses TRBV29-1 with TRBJ1-1, with D uncertain. The CDR3 is made up of 14 amino acids. Trimming shortened V by 4 bases and J by 2 bases, and 14 bases separated the two germline ends. Germline-derived CDR1 and CDR2 are SQVTM and ANQGSEA. The CDR3 DNA sequence: TGCAGCGTTGGAGAGGGAGCTTTAAACACTGAAGCTTTCTTT. Translation gives CSVGEGALNTEAFF. Combining the CDR3 with reference TRBV29-1 and TRBJ1-1 gives the whole variable domain SAVISQKPSRDICQRGTSLTIQCQVDSQVTMMFWYRQQPGQSLTLIATANQGSEATYESGFVIDKFPISRPNLTFSTLTVSNMSPEDSSIYLCSVGEGALNTEAFFGQGTRLTVV.

CDR3 protein: CAWSRGATDTQYF. CDR3 coding DNA: TGTGCCTGGAGCAGGGGTGCCACAGATACGCAGTATTTT. J is TRBJ2-3 and V is TRBV30, with TRBD1 as a possible D gene (6 bases). Germline CDR1 reads GTSNPN; CDR2 reads SVGIG (reference sequence). The CDR3 is made up of 13 amino acids. V lost 3 bases and J lost 2, with 9 bases in between.

This clone has a handful of counts. The chain employs TRBV28 and TRBJ1-5, with 10 nucleotides matching TRBD1. This CDR3 has 16 residues. Trimming cost V 4 bases and J 2 bases; bases outside gene matches: 5. The germline CDR1 and CDR2 sequences are MDHEN and SYDVKM. The CDR3 loop reads CASSSTGQGRNQPQHF. In nucleotides, the CDR3 is TGTGCCAGCAGTTCCACGGGACAGGGGCGCAATCAGCCCCAGCATTTT.

The rearrangement uses TRBV6-5 and TRBJ2-1, with a weak D call TRBD2 (5 bases). The length of the CDR3 is 14 residues. Deletions cut 0 bases from V and 5 bases from J, with 8 bases between. Germline loops: CDR1 MNHEY, CDR2 SVGAGI. The CDR3 region is CASSYSYGDNEQFF. CDR3 DNA sequence: TGTGCCAGCAGTTACTCGTACGGGGACAATGAGCAGTTCTTC.

CDR3 in DNA: TGTGCCAGCAGCCAAGGGTGGGTTCTTAAAGACAGCAACTATGGCTACACCTTC. The encoded protein is CASSQGWVLKDSNYGYTF. The chain uses TRBV14 and TRBJ1-2, with D possibly being TRBD1 (5 bases). Germline CDR1 SGHDN, CDR2 FVKESK. V was pared by 1 base and J by 2 bases, with 20 bases between. The CDR3 loop spans 18 amino acids.

This clone was counted a few times. The chain joins TRBV6-6 to TRBJ1-5, with D possibly being TRBD1 (6 bases). Germline V gene sequence: CDR1 MNHNY, CDR2 SVGAGI (reference sequence). Trimming left V 5 bases short and J 2 bases short, with 10 bases between. CDR3 length: 14 amino acids. The CDR3 loop is CASSTRQGNQPQHF. The CDR3 coding sequence is TGTGCCAGCAGTACCCGACAGGGCAATCAGCCCCAGCATTTT.

This chain joins TRBV6-5 and TRBJ2-3; maybe TRBD2 (5 bases). The germline V and J ends were trimmed by 8 bases and 2 bases, with 11 bases remaining between them. CDR3 length: 13 residues. Germline values: CDR1 MNHEY, CDR2 SVGAGI. The CDR3 nucleotides read TGTGCCAGCGAAGCGGTGCACACAGATACGCAGTATTTT. Its protein product is CASEAVHTDTQYF.

This chain joins TRBV11-2 and TRBJ2-1; D tentatively reads TRBD1 or TRBD2 (6 bases each). The length of the CDR3 is 14 residues. V shed 5 bases and J shed 7 bases, with 15 bases lying between them. CDR1 and CDR2 (germline): SGHAT, FQNNGV. The CDR3 nucleotides read TGTGCCAGCAGCCCCCTTCGGGGGCGGAATGAGCAGTTCTTC. Its protein product is CASSPLRGRNEQFF.

The rearrangement joins TRBV29-1 to TRBJ2-1, with D maybe TRBD2 (5 bases). The length of the CDR3 is 15 residues. V gave up 1 base and J gave up 8 bases, with 18 bases separating them. CDR1 SQVTM and CDR2 ANQGSEA come from the germline V gene. The CDR3 DNA is TGCAGCGTTGAAGGGCTAGCCCTGAGTCAGTATGAGCAGTTCTTC. As protein: CSVEGLALSQYEQFF.